This passage covers 29 T cell receptor beta chains from one sample sequenced in a study of T cell clones after liver transplantation. TCRdb keeps only in-frame clones here, not all; method: immunoSEQ multiplex PCR. The table shows about 68,000 clones, with roughly 92% occurring only once. This specimen consisted of CD4+ T cells from blood, obtained less than 26 months after liver transplant. These receptors all stem from a human patient who received a liver transplant. Some T cells may possibly be graft donor cells.

The genes are TRBV14 and TRBJ2-1; D unclear. This CDR3 contains 14 residues. Germline V gene data show CDR1 as SGHDN and CDR2 as FVKESK. The germline V and J ends were trimmed by 0 bases and 6 bases, with 9 bases remaining between them. For the CDR3, the DNA is TGTGCCAGCAGCCAAGATCTAGTACCCAATGAGCAGTTCTTC. This sequence encodes CASSQDLVPNEQFF.

The CDR3 region has the DNA TGCGCCAGCAGTGGGGGGCCCTACGAGCAGTACTTC. Protein: CASSGGPYEQYF. J is TRBJ2-7 and V is TRBV10-1, with D possibly being TRBD1 (6 bases). This CDR3 contains 12 residues. The germline V and J ends were trimmed by 4 bases and 2 bases, with 6 bases remaining between them. Germline V gives CDR1 WNHNN, CDR2 SYGVQD (reference sequence).

The chain joins TRBV30 to TRBJ2-3; 7 nucleotides align to TRBD2. V lost 7 bases to trimming and J lost 6 bases; unmatched junction nucleotides: 16. This CDR3 is 15 amino acids long. Germline assignment: CDR1 GTSNPN and CDR2 SVGIG (reference sequence). CDR3 sequence reads: CALEFGGRLEDTQYF. CDR3 nucleotide sequence: TGTGCCTTGGAATTCGGGGGGAGACTCGAGGATACGCAGTATTTT.

The chain carries TRBV14 and TRBJ2-7; TRBD2 matches at 10 bases. This CDR3 has 16 residues. Germline V gene lookup returns CDR1 SGHDN and CDR2 FVKESK. The J segment lost 2 bases and the V segment lost 4 bases, leaving 8 bases of the junction unmatched. CDR3 loop: CASSPFRTSGTYEQYF. In DNA, the CDR3 is TGTGCCAGCAGCCCATTTCGGACTAGCGGCACCTACGAGCAGTACTTC.

V and J are TRBV7-8 and TRBJ1-6, with TRBD1 as a possible D gene (5 bases). CDR3 length: 15 residues. V was cut by 5 bases and J by 11 bases, with 19 bases left in between. The germline V gene has CDR1 SGHVS and CDR2 FQNEAQ. CDR3: CASSPARSGGTPLHF. The CDR3 region has the DNA TGTGCCAGCAGCCCCGCGCGGAGCGGGGGTACACCCCTCCACTTT.

This clone was seen once. CDR3 residues: CASSLKGQDIYEQYF. The CDR3 DNA reads TGTGCCAGCAGTTTAAAGGGTCAGGACATCTACGAGCAGTACTTC. The chain joins TRBV27 to TRBJ2-7; D might be TRBD1 (5 bases). This CDR3 region has 15 residues. Trimming took 2 bases from V and 3 from J, leaving 14 bases between them. CDR1 and CDR2 from the germline V gene are MNHEY and SMNVEV (reference sequence).

The chain has TRBV5-5 and TRBJ2-3; 8 nucleotides line up with TRBD2. V lost 4 bases, J lost 3 bases, and 13 bases stayed unmatched. Germline V gene data show CDR1 as SGHKS and CDR2 as YYEKEE (reference sequence). The CDR3 has 17 residues. The CDR3 DNA reads TGTGCCAGCAGCCCCGGGGTGTCGGCTAGCGGGACAGATACGCAGTATTTT. It yields the protein CASSPGVSASGTDTQYF.

This chain uses TRBV18 with TRBJ2-7; D may match TRBD1 or TRBD2 (7 bases each). Germline loops: CDR1 KGHSH, CDR2 LQKENI. V lost 2 bases, J lost 6 bases, and 11 bases lay in between. The CDR3 extends over 13 amino acids. The CDR3 DNA reads TGTGCCAGCTCACCATCAGGGGGGGGCGAGCAGTACTTC. This sequence encodes CASSPSGGGEQYF.

The rearrangement uses TRBV29-1 and TRBJ2-2, with D perhaps assigned TRBD1 or TRBD2 (6 bases each). The V gene's germline CDR1 is SQVTM and CDR2 ANQGSEA. With 7 bases removed from V and 6 bases from J, the gap between germline ends came to 24 bases. This CDR3 region has 16 residues. In DNA, the CDR3 is TGCAGCGCTTCCCCGTCGGGGGCGATGAGGTCCGGGGAGCTGTTTTTT. This codes for CSASPSGAMRSGELFF.

The chain joins TRBV30 to TRBJ2-1; 16 bases are a match to TRBD2. The germline gives CDR1 GTSNPN, CDR2 SVGIG (reference sequence). This CDR3 contains 15 residues. The V and J ends lost 4 bases and 9 bases, in that order; junction bases with no gene match: 6. Here the CDR3 reads CAWTGLAGGEVEQFF. For the CDR3, the DNA is TGTGCCTGGACGGGACTAGCGGGAGGGGAGGTTGAGCAGTTCTTC.

The chain recombines TRBV30 with TRBJ1-2; D is uncertain. The V gene lost 3 bases and the J gene lost 7 bases, with 15 bases spanning the gap. This CDR3 is 13 amino acids long. CDR1 is GTSNPN, CDR2 SVGIG, per germline (reference sequence). CDR3 loop: CAWSPRVPAGYTF. For the CDR3, the DNA is TGTGCCTGGAGCCCACGGGTCCCCGCTGGCTACACCTTC.

The V and J genes are TRBV4-1 and TRBJ1-5; D is undetermined. The V end was cut by 0 bases, the J end by 0 bases, with 9 bases between. CDR3 size: 16 residues. Germline V gene lookup returns CDR1 MGHRA and CDR2 YSYEKL. CDR3 coding DNA: TGCGCCAGCAGCCAAGATACAAGCAATAGCAATCAGCCCCAGCATTTT. Translated, it gives CASSQDTSNSNQPQHF.

The chain employs TRBV11-1 and TRBJ2-7; D may be TRBD1 (5 bases). The length of the CDR3 is 14 residues. Trimming pared 1 base from V and 5 bases from J, leaving 12 bases between. CDR1 is SGHAT and CDR2 is FQDESV in the germline V gene (reference sequence). The CDR3 DNA is TGTGCCAGCAGCTTAGGGGGCGCTACGGACGAGCAGTACTTC. Translation: CASSLGGATDEQYF.

This clone was observed once. The chain carries TRBV19 and TRBJ1-1; TRBD1 matches at 8 bases. The germline V gene has CDR1 LNHDA and CDR2 SQIVND (reference sequence). The V and J ends lost 6 bases and 0 bases, in that order; junction bases with no gene match: 9. This CDR3 is 16 amino acids long. The CDR3 region has the DNA TGTGCCAGTAGGCCCGTGGGACAGGTGATGAACACTGAAGCTTTCTTT. The encoded protein is CASRPVGQVMNTEAFF. The full variable domain, rest sourced from reference TRBV19 and TRBJ1-1, is DGGITQSPKYLFRKEGQNVTLSCEQNLNHDAMYWYRQDPGQGLRLIYYSQIVNDFQKGDIAEGYSVSREKKESFPLTVTSAQKNPTAFYLCASRPVGQVMNTEAFFGQGTRLTVV.

V and J are TRBV6-6 and TRBJ2-3; D is uncertain. The CDR3 consists of 15 residues. V dropped 6 bases and J dropped 4 bases, with 17 bases sitting between them. Germline V CDR1 and CDR2: MNHNY, SVGAGI (reference sequence). CDR3 sequence: CASRNAASSSDTQYF. In DNA form, the CDR3 reads TGTGCCAGCAGAAACGCCGCGTCTAGTTCAGATACGCAGTATTTT.

V and J are TRBV11-3 and TRBJ2-4; no definite D call. Trimming cost V 0 bases and J 8 bases, with 5 bases left between them. Germline V lookup: CDR1 SGHNT, CDR2 YENEEA. The CDR3 is 12 residues long. This chain's CDR3 is CASSLDVDIQYF. CDR3 in DNA: TGTGCCAGCAGCTTAGATGTGGACATTCAGTACTTC.

The chain combines TRBV5-5 with TRBJ2-7, with 14 bases matching TRBD2. V dropped 4 bases and J dropped 0; count of bases not matched to a gene: 12. There are 19 residues in the CDR3. The V gene's germline CDR1 is SGHKS and CDR2 YYEKEE (reference sequence). CDR3 loop: CASSITGLAGGLSSYEQYF. The CDR3 DNA follows: TGTGCCAGCAGCATTACTGGACTAGCGGGAGGTCTAAGCTCCTACGAGCAGTACTTC.

This chain uses TRBV9 with TRBJ1-2; D possibly corresponds to TRBD1 (5 bases). Deletions cut 0 bases from V and 5 bases from J, with 11 bases between. The CDR3 is made up of 14 amino acids. Germline V gene data show CDR1 as SGDLS and CDR2 as YYNGEE. The CDR3 region has the DNA TGTGCCAGCAGCGTAGGTCAGGGTCGATATGGCTACACCTTC. Translated, it gives CASSVGQGRYGYTF.

The chain is built from TRBV19 and TRBJ2-5; no clear D. Germline lookup yields CDR1 LNHDA and CDR2 SQIVND (reference sequence). This CDR3 has 13 amino acids. The V end was cut by 1 base, the J end by 4 bases, with 7 bases between. The CDR3 is CASSIGGLETQYF. The CDR3 DNA sequence: TGTGCCAGTAGTATAGGCGGTTTAGAGACCCAGTACTTC.

For the CDR3, the DNA is TGTGCCAGCAGCTGGAAGGGGGGAGGGGTGTCCACAGATACGCAGTATTTT. Residues: CASSWKGGGVSTDTQYF. The chain links TRBV5-4 to TRBJ2-3; possible D gene TRBD2, 7 bases. The V end lost 3 bases, the J end lost 2 bases, and 19 bases lay between the germline ends. This CDR3 contains 17 residues. Per germline, CDR1 SGHNT and CDR2 YYREEE (reference sequence). The complete variable domain, with remaining parts taken from reference TRBV5-4 and TRBJ2-3, reads ETGVTQSPTHLIKTRGQQVTLRCSSQSGHNTVSWYQQALGQGPQFIFQYYREEENGRGNFPPRFSGLQFPNYSSELNVNALELDDSALYLCASSWKGGGVSTDTQYFGPGTRLTVL.

The genes are TRBV5-1 and TRBJ2-7; no clear D gene. Germline assignment: CDR1 SGHRS and CDR2 YFSETQ. Between the trimmed V and J ends, which lost 1 base and 2 bases, there was a span of 10 bases. This CDR3 spans 14 amino acids. The CDR3 here is CASSLRSATYEQYF. CDR3 DNA sequence: TGCGCCAGCAGCTTGCGATCAGCAACCTACGAGCAGTACTTC. Drawing the rest from reference TRBV5-1 and TRBJ2-7, the complete variable domain is KAGVTQTPRYLIKTRGQQVTLSCSPISGHRSVSWYQQTPGQGLQFLFEYFSETQRNKGNFPGRFSGRQFSNSRSEMNVSTLELGDSALYLCASSLRSATYEQYFGPGTRLTVT.

This sequence joins TRBV27 and TRBJ1-2; unclear D gene. CDR3 length: 11 residues. The germline V and J ends were trimmed by 6 bases and 7 bases, with 9 bases remaining between them. CDR1 MNHEY and CDR2 SMNVEV come from the germline V gene (reference sequence). In nucleotides, the CDR3 is TGTGCCAGCAGGAAGGTGGGTGGCTACACCTTC. This encodes CASRKVGGYTF.

CDR3 loop: CSVQSPTPANTGELFF. Here the CDR3 DNA reads TGCAGCGTTCAATCGCCGACACCCGCGAACACCGGGGAGCTGTTTTTT. This rearrangement joins TRBV29-1 to TRBJ2-2; D is uncertain. With 5 bases removed from V and 0 bases from J, the gap between germline ends came to 16 bases. CDR3 length: 16 residues. CDR1 SQVTM and CDR2 ANQGSEA come from the germline V gene.

CDR3 bases: TGTGCCAGCAGTTCCAGAATCAATCAGCCCCAGCATTTT. Protein: CASSSRINQPQHF. The chain uses TRBV6-5 and TRBJ1-5; D is undetermined. The CDR3 is made up of 13 amino acids. V lost 4 bases and J 3 bases, leaving 7 bases between the germline ends. Germline CDR1 reads MNHEY; CDR2 reads SVGAGI.

The chain uses TRBV18 and TRBJ1-4; weak D call: TRBD1 (5 bases). Germline-derived CDR1 and CDR2 are KGHSH and LQKENI. This CDR3 has 14 residues. The V gene lost 3 bases and the J gene lost 3 bases, with 8 bases spanning the gap. The CDR3 protein is CASSPDRPNEKLFF. The CDR3 DNA is TGTGCCAGCTCACCCGACAGACCTAATGAAAAACTGTTTTTT.

V and J are TRBV7-2 and TRBJ1-5; D perhaps matches TRBD1 (6 bases). V lost 5 bases to trimming and J lost 7 bases, with 12 bases between them. Per germline, CDR1 SGHTA and CDR2 FQGNSA. This CDR3 is built from 13 residues. CDR3 nucleotide sequence: TGTGCCAGCAGCCCAAAGGGGGGCCAGCCCCAGCATTTT. Amino acid sequence: CASSPKGGQPQHF.

V gene TRBV4-3 combines with J gene TRBJ2-5; 7 nucleotides match TRBD1. V lost 1 base and J lost 4; bases outside the gene matches: 3. Germline V gene data show CDR1 as LGHNA and CDR2 as YSLEER. There are 14 residues in the CDR3. The CDR3 DNA reads TGCGCCAGCAGCCAAGTGGACAGGTCAGAGACCCAGTACTTC. It codes for CASSQVDRSETQYF.

The V call is TRBV6-1, the J call TRBJ1-1; D might be TRBD1 (5 bases). The CDR3 covers 15 residues. The germline V gene has CDR1 MNHNS and CDR2 SASEGT. The V and J ends lost 2 bases and 11 bases respectively, with 21 bases between them. The CDR3: CASSERPGSTIRAFF. DNA for the CDR3: TGTGCCAGCAGTGAACGGCCAGGGTCTACCATCAGGGCTTTCTTT.

The CDR3 protein is CASRQEVSGANVLTF. The CDR3 coding sequence is TGCGCCAGCAGACAGGAAGTCTCTGGGGCCAACGTCCTGACTTTC. The rearrangement uses TRBV5-1 and TRBJ2-6, with TRBD1 as a possible D gene (5 bases). Trimming took 5 bases from V and 0 from J, leaving 9 bases between them. The germline gives CDR1 SGHRS, CDR2 YFSETQ. This CDR3 region has 15 residues.